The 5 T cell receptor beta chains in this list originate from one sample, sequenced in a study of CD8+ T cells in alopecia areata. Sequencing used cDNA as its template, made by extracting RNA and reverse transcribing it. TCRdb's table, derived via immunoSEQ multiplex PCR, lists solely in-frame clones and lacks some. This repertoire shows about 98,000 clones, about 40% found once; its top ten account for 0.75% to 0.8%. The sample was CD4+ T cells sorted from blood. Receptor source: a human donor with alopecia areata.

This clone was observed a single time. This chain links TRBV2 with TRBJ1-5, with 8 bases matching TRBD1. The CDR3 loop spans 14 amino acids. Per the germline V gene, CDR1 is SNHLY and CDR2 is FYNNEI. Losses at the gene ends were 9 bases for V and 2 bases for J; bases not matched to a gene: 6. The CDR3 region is CASAGQGRNQPQHF. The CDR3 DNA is TGTGCCAGTGCAGGACAGGGACGCAATCAGCCCCAGCATTTT.

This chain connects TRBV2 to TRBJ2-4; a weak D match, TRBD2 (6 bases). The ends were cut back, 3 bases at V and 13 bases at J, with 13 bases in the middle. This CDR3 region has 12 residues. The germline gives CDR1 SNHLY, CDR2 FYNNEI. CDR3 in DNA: TGTGCCAGCAGTGACGGGGGTCTCGTACAGTACTTC. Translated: CASSDGGLVQYF.

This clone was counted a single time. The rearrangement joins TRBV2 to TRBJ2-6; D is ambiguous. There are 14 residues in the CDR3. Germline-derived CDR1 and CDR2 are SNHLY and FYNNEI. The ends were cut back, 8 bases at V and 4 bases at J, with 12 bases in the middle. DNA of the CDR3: TGTGCCAGCTCGGACGGCCGGGGGGCCAACGTCCTGACTTTC. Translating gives CASSDGRGANVLTF. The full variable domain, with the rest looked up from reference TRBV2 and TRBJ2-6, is EPEVTQTPSHQVTQMGQEVILRCVPISNHLYFYWYRQILGQKVEFLVSFYNNEISEKSEIFDDQFSVERPDGSNFTLKIRSTKLEDSAMYFCASSDGRGANVLTFGAGSRLTVL.

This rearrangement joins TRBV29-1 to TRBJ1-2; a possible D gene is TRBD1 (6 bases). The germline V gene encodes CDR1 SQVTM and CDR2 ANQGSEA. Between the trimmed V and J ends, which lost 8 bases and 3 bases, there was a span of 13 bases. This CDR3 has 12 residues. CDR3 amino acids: CSSGVEDYGYTF. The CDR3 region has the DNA TGCAGCTCAGGGGTTGAGGACTATGGCTACACCTTC.

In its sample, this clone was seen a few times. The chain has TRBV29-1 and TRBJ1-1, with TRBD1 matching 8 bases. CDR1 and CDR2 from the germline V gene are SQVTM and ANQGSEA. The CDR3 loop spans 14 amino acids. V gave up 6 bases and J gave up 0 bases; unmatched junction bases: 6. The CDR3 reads CSVDRDPMNTEAFF. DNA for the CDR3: TGCAGCGTGGACAGGGACCCCATGAACACTGAAGCTTTCTTT. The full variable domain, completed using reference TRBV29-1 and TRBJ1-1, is SAVISQKPSRDICQRGTSLTIQCQVDSQVTMMFWYRQQPGQSLTLIATANQGSEATYESGFVIDKFPISRPNLTFSTLTVSNMSPEDSSIYLCSVDRDPMNTEAFFGQGTRLTVV.